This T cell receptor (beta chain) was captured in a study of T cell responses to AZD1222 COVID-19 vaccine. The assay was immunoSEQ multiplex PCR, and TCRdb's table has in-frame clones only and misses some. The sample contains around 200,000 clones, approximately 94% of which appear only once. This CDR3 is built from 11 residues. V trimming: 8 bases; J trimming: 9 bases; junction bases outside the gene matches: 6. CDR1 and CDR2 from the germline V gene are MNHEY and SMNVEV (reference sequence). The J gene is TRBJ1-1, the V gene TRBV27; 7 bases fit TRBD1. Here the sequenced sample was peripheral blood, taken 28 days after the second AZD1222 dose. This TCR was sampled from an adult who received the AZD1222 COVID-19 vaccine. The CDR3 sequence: CASQGGAQAFF. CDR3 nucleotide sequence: TGTGCCAGCCAGGGGGGGGCCCAAGCTTTCTTT.